Below are 23 T cell receptor beta chains sequenced from a single sample in a study of shared clonotypes between healthy human individuals. Method: immunoSEQ multiplex PCR; TCRdb's copy keeps in-frame clones and lacks some. The repertoire holds about 490,000 clones, with about 79% as singletons. What was sequenced was PBMCs. These receptors were obtained from a woman between 40 and 55 years old in good health. Some clones in this sample may be carry-over from other donors' samples.

The chain is built from TRBV7-9 and TRBJ2-3, with D perhaps matching TRBD2 (6 bases). From germline, CDR1 is SEHNR and CDR2 FQNEAQ (reference sequence). CDR3 length equals 14 residues. V lost 3 bases and J lost 11, with 18 bases in between. CDR3 in DNA: TGTGCCAGCAGCTTGGAGAGCGGGCCTGTTCGGCAGTATTTT. Its protein product is CASSLESGPVRQYF.

This clone occurred a few times. The gene calls are TRBV7-2 and TRBJ2-3; TRBD2 is a possible D gene (6 bases). Per the germline V gene, CDR1 is SGHTA and CDR2 is FQGNSA. V lost 5 bases and J lost 4, with 16 bases in between. This CDR3 has 15 amino acids. The CDR3 bases are TGTGCCAGCAGCCGGGGCGGGGCCATTCCAGATACGCAGTATTTT. This sequence encodes CASSRGGAIPDTQYF.

The gene calls are TRBV11-2 and TRBJ2-3, with 8 positions matching TRBD2. The CDR3 extends over 15 amino acids. From germline, CDR1 is SGHAT and CDR2 FQNNGV. V gave up 4 bases and J gave up 4 bases; unmatched junction bases: 7. CDR3 sequence reads: CASSSTRAGADTQYF. The CDR3 DNA sequence: TGTGCCAGCAGCTCAACCCGAGCGGGGGCAGATACGCAGTATTTT.

There are a few counts of this clone. The chain has TRBV5-1 and TRBJ2-1, with 7 bases aligning to TRBD2. The CDR3 covers 17 residues. The germline CDR1 and CDR2 sequences are SGHRS and YFSETQ. The V gene end was trimmed by 0 bases and the J gene end by 4 bases; junction bases not matched to a gene: 10. CDR3 sequence reads: CASSLAIQQGLYNEQFF. CDR3 DNA sequence: TGCGCCAGCAGCTTGGCCATACAGCAGGGACTATACAATGAGCAGTTCTTC.

V is TRBV19 and J is TRBJ1-5; TRBD1 matches at 7 bases. From germline, CDR1 is LNHDA and CDR2 SQIVND (reference sequence). The V and J ends lost 5 bases and 4 bases, in that order; junction bases with no gene match: 11. The length of the CDR3 is 16 residues. The CDR3 bases are TGTGCCAGTAGTCCCCGGCTGTGGACAGGAAATCAGCCCCAGCATTTT. Its translation: CASSPRLWTGNQPQHF.

The table lists this clone with a few counts. The V and J genes are TRBV6-1 and TRBJ2-1, with D tentatively TRBD2 (6 bases). CDR3 size: 13 residues. Trimming stripped 5 bases from V and 5 bases from J, with 10 bases between. Germline V gives CDR1 MNHNS, CDR2 SASEGT. The CDR3 DNA is TGTGCCAGCAGTTGGCGGGGAAACAATGAGCAGTTCTTC. Translated, it gives CASSWRGNNEQFF.

V gene TRBV5-5 combines with J gene TRBJ2-6, with a weak D call TRBD1 (5 bases). CDR1 is SGHKS, CDR2 YYEKEE, per germline (reference sequence). This CDR3 spans 15 amino acids. Between the trimmed V and J ends, which lost 4 bases and 2 bases, there was a span of 10 bases. The CDR3 spells CASSQQGAGANVLTF. The CDR3 DNA reads as TGTGCCAGCAGCCAGCAGGGTGCTGGGGCCAACGTCCTGACTTTC.

A word on this clone: This may come from a read error, since a much larger clone is one base off. In DNA, the CDR3 is TGTGCCAGCAGCTTTTCCATGCGGGGAGCGTACGAGCAGTACTTC. It encodes CASSFSMRGAYEQYF. This chain uses TRBV7-2 with TRBJ2-7, with D perhaps TRBD2 (6 bases). V lost 3 bases and J lost 4, with 16 bases in between. Looked up from germline, CDR1 is SGHTA and CDR2 is FQGNSA. The CDR3 covers 15 residues.

The rearrangement links TRBV7-2 to TRBJ2-1; the D gene is possibly TRBD2 (6 bases). The CDR3 has 12 amino acids. Germline V gene sequence: CDR1 SGHTA, CDR2 FQGNSA. Trimming stripped 5 bases from V and 7 bases from J, with 9 bases between. This CDR3 reads CASSLGTNEQFF. Here the CDR3 DNA reads TGTGCCAGCAGCCTAGGGACTAATGAGCAGTTCTTC.

This chain joins TRBV19 and TRBJ2-2; 7 nucleotides match TRBD2. V lost 4 bases and J lost 5; bases outside the gene matches: 7. Per the germline V gene, CDR1 is LNHDA and CDR2 is SQIVND (reference sequence). This CDR3 is 15 amino acids long. The CDR3 spells CASSTPIGRTGELFF. The CDR3 coding sequence is TGTGCCAGTAGTACCCCTATCGGGAGGACCGGGGAGCTGTTTTTT.

This clone was observed a few times. The chain couples TRBV28 to TRBJ2-7; 7 nucleotides align to TRBD1. The CDR3 spans 14 residues. V lost 6 bases and J lost 2; bases outside the gene matches: 7. CDR1 is MDHEN, CDR2 SYDVKM, per germline. The CDR3 here is CASRPTGFTYEQYF. DNA of the CDR3: TGTGCCAGCAGGCCGACAGGGTTCACCTACGAGCAGTACTTC.

In the case of this clone: In the same sample, other DNA sequences code for this CDR3. The V and J genes are TRBV9 and TRBJ2-3, with no clear D. V gave up 2 bases and J gave up 6 bases, with 16 bases separating them. There are 15 residues in the CDR3. From germline, CDR1 is SGDLS and CDR2 YYNGEE. The CDR3 region has the DNA TGTGCCAGCAGCGTTAGTGGTTACTTGGGGGATACGCAGTATTTT. Its translation is CASSVSGYLGDTQYF. Variable domain in full (rest from reference TRBV9 and TRBJ2-3): DSGVTQTPKHLITATGQRVTLRCSPRSGDLSVYWYQQSLDQGLQFLIQYYNGEERAKGNILERFSAQQFPDLHSELNLSSLELGDSALYFCASSVSGYLGDTQYFGPGTRLTVL.

This rearrangement joins TRBV9 to TRBJ1-1; no clear D gene. The germline CDR1 and CDR2 sequences are SGDLS and YYNGEE. The V and J ends lost 0 bases and 5 bases respectively, with 11 bases between them. The CDR3 is made up of 14 amino acids. The chain's CDR3 is CASSVVGGETEAFF. The CDR3 coding sequence is TGTGCCAGCAGCGTAGTGGGCGGGGAAACTGAAGCTTTCTTT.

The table lists this clone with a few counts. This rearrangement joins TRBV18 to TRBJ2-3; 13 bases are shared with TRBD2. V was clipped by 2 bases and J by 1 base; unmatched bases: 3. CDR1 is KGHSH, CDR2 LQKENI, per germline. This CDR3 is 17 amino acids long. CDR3 nucleotide sequence: TGTGCCAGCTCACCAGGGACTAGCGGGATCGGCACAGATACGCAGTATTTT. Translating gives CASSPGTSGIGTDTQYF.

The chain links TRBV13 to TRBJ2-3; 10 nucleotides line up with TRBD2. CDR1 PRHDT and CDR2 FYEKMQ come from the germline V gene (reference sequence). V was pared by 1 base and J by 2 bases, with 3 bases of the junction left unmatched. The CDR3 has 16 amino acids. CDR3 DNA sequence: TGTGCCAGCAGCTTAGACGGACTAGCGGCCACAGATACGCAGTATTTT. It codes for CASSLDGLAATDTQYF.

This clone was observed a handful of times. The J gene is TRBJ2-1, the V gene TRBV25-1; perhaps TRBD2 as D (7 bases). Trimming took 8 bases from V and 5 from J, leaving 16 bases between them. From germline, CDR1 is MGHDK and CDR2 SYGVNS. This CDR3 has 14 amino acids. CDR3 loop: CASGRGGGDNEQFF. CDR3 nucleotides: TGTGCCAGCGGACGAGGGGGGGGTGACAATGAGCAGTTCTTC.

The V call is TRBV18, the J call TRBJ2-1; 10 nucleotides align to TRBD1. Per the germline V gene, CDR1 is KGHSH and CDR2 is LQKENI. This CDR3 comprises 15 residues. Trimming cost V 6 bases and J 6 bases; bases outside gene matches: 8. In DNA, the CDR3 is TGTGCCAGCTCTTCCCTGGGACAGGGGATCAATGAGCAGTTCTTC. As protein: CASSSLGQGINEQFF.

The chain is built from TRBV2 and TRBJ2-1, with D unresolved. CDR3 length: 13 residues. V lost 2 bases and J lost 8, with 10 bases in between. Germline V gene lookup returns CDR1 SNHLY and CDR2 FYNNEI. The CDR3 DNA follows: TGTGCCAGCAGTGAACCCCGGTCCCATGAGCAGTTCTTC. This encodes CASSEPRSHEQFF.

The rearrangement uses TRBV5-6 and TRBJ2-1; no clear D. Germline-derived CDR1 and CDR2 are SGHDT and YYEEEE. This CDR3 has 15 amino acids. V was shortened by 0 bases and J by 5 bases, with 12 bases between the two germline ends. Here the CDR3 DNA reads TGTGCCAGCAGCTTGGGTCTGAGACAAGACAATGAGCAGTTCTTC. Its protein is CASSLGLRQDNEQFF.

This clone was picked up one time. One end of the junction fails to match germline, which may point to a read error. The CDR3 loop reads CASSLSYTEQFF. The CDR3 DNA sequence: TGTGCCAGCAGCCTATCCTACACTGAGCAGTTCTTC. The gene calls are TRBV9 and TRBJ2-1; D uncertain. CDR1 is SGDLS, CDR2 YYNGEE, per germline. CDR3 size: 12 residues.

V gene TRBV7-9 combines with J gene TRBJ2-2; D ambiguous. This CDR3 region has 14 residues. In germline, CDR1 is SEHNR, CDR2 FQNEAQ (reference sequence). V lost 7 bases and J 1 base, leaving 10 bases between the germline ends. CDR3 coding DNA: TGTGCCAGCACCCATGGCGGGAACACCGGGGAGCTGTTTTTT. Amino acid sequence: CASTHGGNTGELFF.

This rearrangement joins TRBV9 to TRBJ1-1; D not resolved. V shed 0 bases and J shed 1 base, with 7 bases lying between them. The CDR3 totals 14 residues. CDR1 and CDR2 from the germline V gene are SGDLS and YYNGEE. The CDR3 sequence: CASSVGGSNTEAFF. The DNA of the CDR3 is TGTGCCAGCAGCGTAGGAGGATCGAACACTGAAGCTTTCTTT.

This sequence joins TRBV2 and TRBJ1-5; D not resolved. Germline values: CDR1 SNHLY, CDR2 FYNNEI. V shed 6 bases and J shed 6 bases, with 15 bases lying between them. The CDR3 contains 14 residues. CDR3 protein: CASSIGVPRQPQHF. CDR3 coding DNA: TGTGCCAGCAGCATTGGAGTTCCCCGTCAGCCCCAGCATTTT.